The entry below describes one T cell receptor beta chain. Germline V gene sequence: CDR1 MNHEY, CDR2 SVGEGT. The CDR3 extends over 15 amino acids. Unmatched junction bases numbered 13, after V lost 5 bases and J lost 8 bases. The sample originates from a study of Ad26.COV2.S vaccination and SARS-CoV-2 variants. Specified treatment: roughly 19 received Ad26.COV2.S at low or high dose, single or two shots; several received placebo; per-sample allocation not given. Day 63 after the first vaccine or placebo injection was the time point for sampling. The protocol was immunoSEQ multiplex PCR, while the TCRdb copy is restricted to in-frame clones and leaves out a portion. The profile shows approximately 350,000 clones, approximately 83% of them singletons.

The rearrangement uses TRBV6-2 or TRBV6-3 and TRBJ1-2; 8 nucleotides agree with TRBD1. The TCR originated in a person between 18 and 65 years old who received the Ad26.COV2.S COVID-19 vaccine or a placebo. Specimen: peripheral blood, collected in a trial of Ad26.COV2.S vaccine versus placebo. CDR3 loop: CASSPGTGGFGGYTF. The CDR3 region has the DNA TGTGCCAGCAGTCCCGGGACAGGTGGCTTCGGGGGCTACACCTTC.